A selection of T cell receptor beta chains follows, all from one sample in a study of blood T cell repertoires in COVID-19. Some clones are missing from TCRdb's copy, which holds only in-frame ones; the method was immunoSEQ multiplex PCR. Here the sample spans fewer than 250,000 clones, 86% being singletons. Sequencing input: peripheral blood. Receptors were obtained from a woman in her 70s with acute or convalescent COVID-19. Each CDR3 is given with its conserved first and last residue. Each record gives: J gene, V gene, CDR3 protein.

J gene: TRBJ2-7; V gene: TRBV18; CDR3 protein: CASSRTGAREQYF
J gene: TRBJ1-1; V gene: TRBV12-3/TRBV12-4; CDR3 protein: CASTLGPGFAFF
J gene: TRBJ2-2; V gene: TRBV7-2; CDR3 protein: CASSAQGGTLTGELFF
J gene: TRBJ1-1; V gene: TRBV10-1; CDR3 protein: CASSHNRDTEAFF
J gene: TRBJ1-2; V gene: TRBV13; CDR3 protein: CASSLSPGNAHGYTF
J gene: TRBJ2-3; V gene: TRBV10-3; CDR3 protein: CAIKGGGSTDTQYF
J gene: TRBJ2-2; V gene: TRBV11-1; CDR3 protein: CASSRGTGNTGELFF
J gene: TRBJ2-7; V gene: TRBV4-1; CDR3 protein: CASSQDGEGTYEQYF
J gene: TRBJ1-1; V gene: TRBV5-1; CDR3 protein: CASRTGANTEAFF
J gene: TRBJ2-3; V gene: TRBV9; CDR3 protein: CASSVGPGTGGTDTQYF
J gene: TRBJ1-3; V gene: TRBV7-9; CDR3 protein: CASSLGQAGANTIYF
J gene: TRBJ2-1; V gene: TRBV9; CDR3 protein: CASSVDISYNEQFF
J gene: TRBJ2-7; V gene: TRBV7-2; CDR3 protein: CASRQGTRYEQYF
J gene: TRBJ1-3; V gene: TRBV2; CDR3 protein: CASSADREDTIYF
J gene: TRBJ1-4; V gene: TRBV6-5; CDR3 protein: CASSSPGGNEKLFF
J gene: TRBJ2-5; V gene: TRBV28; CDR3 protein: CASSSALDLGGNQETQYF
J gene: TRBJ2-3; V gene: TRBV5-1; CDR3 protein: CASSLWGTSGTDTQYF
J gene: TRBJ2-1; V gene: TRBV18; CDR3 protein: CASSLTPRSGRYNEQFF
J gene: TRBJ2-5; V gene: TRBV20-1; CDR3 protein: CSAGVGGGPGETQYF
J gene: TRBJ2-7; V gene: TRBV6-5; CDR3 protein: CASTPEGAPSVEQYF
J gene: TRBJ1-3; V gene: TRBV5-4; CDR3 protein: CASSLPGSGNTIYF
J gene: TRBJ1-4; V gene: TRBV1; CDR3 protein: CTSSQRGRDEKLFF
J gene: TRBJ1-2; V gene: TRBV5-1; CDR3 protein: CASSPGHHGYTF
J gene: TRBJ1-2; V gene: TRBV2; CDR3 protein: CASSEAGGQGFRTTF
J gene: TRBJ1-3; V gene: TRBV12-3/TRBV12-4; CDR3 protein: CASSRVGNTIYF
J gene: TRBJ2-7; V gene: TRBV5-1; CDR3 protein: CASSLAGSGGQYEQYF
J gene: TRBJ1-1; V gene: TRBV11-3; CDR3 protein: CASTPGGGRTEAFF
J gene: TRBJ1-5; V gene: TRBV2; CDR3 protein: CASSDGQGWNQPQHF
J gene: TRBJ2-1; V gene: TRBV2; CDR3 protein: CASSEDRYNEQFF
J gene: TRBJ2-5; V gene: TRBV7-2; CDR3 protein: CASNFAGETQYF
J gene: TRBJ2-7; V gene: TRBV4-1; CDR3 protein: CASSQEVVQGYEQYF
J gene: TRBJ1-1; V gene: TRBV19; CDR3 protein: CASSRSGIGNTEAFF
J gene: TRBJ1-2; V gene: TRBV6-5; CDR3 protein: CASSYSADFNYGYTF
J gene: TRBJ2-6; V gene: TRBV5-4; CDR3 protein: CASSLGQGPSGANVLTF
J gene: TRBJ2-7; V gene: TRBV18; CDR3 protein: CASSPPLEDEQYF
J gene: TRBJ2-7; V gene: TRBV11-2; CDR3 protein: CASSSLAGGGYEQYF
J gene: TRBJ2-5; V gene: TRBV25-1; CDR3 protein: CASLSDRGQETQYF
J gene: TRBJ1-5; V gene: TRBV9; CDR3 protein: CASSNQGVGIQPQHF
J gene: TRBJ2-5; V gene: TRBV12-3/TRBV12-4; CDR3 protein: CASSLYPGETQYF
J gene: TRBJ1-4; V gene: TRBV18; CDR3 protein: CASSLDRVTNEKLFF
J gene: TRBJ2-1; V gene: TRBV7-9; CDR3 protein: CASSLGLGGSYNEQFF